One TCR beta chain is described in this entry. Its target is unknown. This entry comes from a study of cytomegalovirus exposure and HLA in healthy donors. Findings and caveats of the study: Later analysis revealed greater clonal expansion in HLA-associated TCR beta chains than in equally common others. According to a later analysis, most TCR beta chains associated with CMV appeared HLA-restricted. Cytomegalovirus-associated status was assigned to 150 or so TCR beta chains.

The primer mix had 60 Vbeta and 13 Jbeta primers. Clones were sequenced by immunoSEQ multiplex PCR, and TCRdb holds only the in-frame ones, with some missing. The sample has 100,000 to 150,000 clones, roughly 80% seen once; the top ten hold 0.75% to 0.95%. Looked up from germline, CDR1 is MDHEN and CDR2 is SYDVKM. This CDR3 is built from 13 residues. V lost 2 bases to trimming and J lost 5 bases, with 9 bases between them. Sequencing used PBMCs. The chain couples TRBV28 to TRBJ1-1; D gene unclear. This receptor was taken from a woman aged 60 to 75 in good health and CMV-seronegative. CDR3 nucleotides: TGTGCCAGCAGTTTAACGATGCTAACTGAAGCTTTCTTT. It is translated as CASSLTMLTEAFF.